This TCR beta chain is drawn from a study of cytomegalovirus exposure and HLA in healthy donors. To note about this clone: The target antigen is unknown. A junction end diverges from the germline sequence, so it may reflect a read error.

The CDR3 totals 14 residues. Germline V gene sequence: CDR1 SSHAT, CDR2 FNYEAQ (reference sequence). General study results and limits: A previous analysis found most TCR beta V segments productive roughly 90% or roughly 30% of the time. Some V segments could not be told apart, so they were left out, TRBV6-2 and TRBV6-3 among them.

PCR used 60 Vbeta primers and 13 Jbeta primers. The assay was immunoSEQ multiplex PCR, and TCRdb's table has in-frame clones only and misses some. The sample holds 100,000 to 150,000 clones, around three quarters seen once. Donors sampled were nominally healthy, though unrecorded immune exposures were likely. This chain connects TRBV7-7 to TRBJ2-2, with 8 bases aligning to TRBD2. The clonotype was recovered from a woman in her thirties or forties in good health and CMV-seropositive. The sequenced sample consisted of PBMCs. Here the CDR3 reads CASSFGGGTGELFF. For the CDR3, the DNA is TGTGCTAGCAGCTTCGGGGGGGGAACCGGGGAGCTGTTTTTT.